This T cell receptor beta chain was identified during a study of blood T cell repertoires in COVID-19. Whole-study context: The analysed material was cDNA or gDNA that came from T cells, B-cell-depleted T cells, or PBMCs.

Trimming removed 3 bases from V and 7 bases from J; junction bases left unmatched: 4. The V gene's germline CDR1 is LNHDA and CDR2 SQIVND (reference sequence). There are 14 residues in the CDR3. In the authors' workflow: Reference gene primer amplification in the assay estimated nucleated cell counts. Some clones are missing from TCRdb's copy, which holds only in-frame ones; the method was immunoSEQ multiplex PCR. V, J and clone size are those of that table, while D and trimming were read from the DNA. This sample has some 130,000 clones, with about four fifths found just once. This clonotype was sampled from a woman aged 55-69 years with active or convalescent COVID-19. The chain joins TRBV19 to TRBJ1-5, with 9 bases aligning to TRBD1. Sample: peripheral blood. The DNA of the CDR3 is TGTGCCAGTAGTATTCGGGACAGGGAACAGCCCCAGCATTTT. It codes for CASSIRDREQPQHF.